The TCR beta chain described here comes from a study of blood T cell repertoires in COVID-19. Study as a whole: Spain, Italy and the United States supplied samples that represented acute and convalescent COVID-19. PBMCs, B-cell-depleted T cells, or T cells were the source of the cDNA or gDNA that made up the material.

It was during active infection that Seattle patients were enrolled and then longitudinally followed. Germline-derived CDR1 and CDR2 are SGHKS and YYEKEE (reference sequence). Unmatched junction bases numbered 7, after V lost 3 bases and J lost 0 bases. This CDR3 is built from 16 residues. In the source study's methods: Amplification of reference gene primers provided the estimated nucleated cell counts. Only in-frame clones appear in the TCRdb table, and some are missing; sequencing was by immunoSEQ multiplex PCR. From that table come the V and J calls and clone size; the DNA was used to work out D and trimming. The table has roughly 150,000 clones, 75% to 90% seen once.

The sequence was collected from a man between 18 and 29 years old with COVID-19, enrolled during active disease. J is TRBJ2-7 and V is TRBV5-5, with 9 bases that match TRBD2. Material for sequencing was peripheral blood. CDR3 in DNA: TGTGCCAGCAGCTCAGGGACTAGCCGATTCTCCTACGAGCAGTACTTC. It translates to CASSSGTSRFSYEQYF.